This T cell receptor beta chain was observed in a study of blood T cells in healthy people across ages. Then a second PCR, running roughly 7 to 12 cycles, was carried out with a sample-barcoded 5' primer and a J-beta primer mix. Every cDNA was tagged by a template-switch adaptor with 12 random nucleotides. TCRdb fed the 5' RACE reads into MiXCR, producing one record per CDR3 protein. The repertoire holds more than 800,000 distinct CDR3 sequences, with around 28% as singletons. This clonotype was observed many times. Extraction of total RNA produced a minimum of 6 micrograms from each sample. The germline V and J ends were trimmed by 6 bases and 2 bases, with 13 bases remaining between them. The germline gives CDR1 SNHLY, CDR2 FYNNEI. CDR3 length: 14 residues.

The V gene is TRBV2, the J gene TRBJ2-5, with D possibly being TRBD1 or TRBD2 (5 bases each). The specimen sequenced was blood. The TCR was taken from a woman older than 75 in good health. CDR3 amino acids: CASRPGRTQETQYF. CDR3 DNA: TGTGCCAGCAGGCCGGGACGGACACAAGAGACCCAGTACTTC.